Below are 25 T cell receptor beta chains sequenced from a single sample in a study of blood T cell repertoires in COVID-19. Sequencing was performed with immunoSEQ multiplex PCR; in TCRdb, only in-frame clones are kept and a portion is missing. The data hold roughly 100,000 clones, with 80% to 90% observed a single time. Sequencing was carried out using peripheral blood. Receptor source: a human donor in a cohort sampled during active COVID-19.

This chain links TRBV7-3 with TRBJ2-5; 14 nucleotides align to TRBD2. With V trimmed by 5 bases and J by 5 bases, 7 bases remained unmatched. This CDR3 region has 16 residues. Germline V lookup: CDR1 SGHTA, CDR2 FQGTGA. The CDR3 region has the DNA TGTGCCAGCAGCAACGGACTAGCGGGAGGATGGGAGACCCAGTACTTC. Translated: CASSNGLAGGWETQYF.

This chain links TRBV5-1 with TRBJ1-4; D may be TRBD1 (5 bases). Trimming cost V 4 bases and J 8 bases, with 18 bases left between them. Germline V gene data show CDR1 as SGHRS and CDR2 as YFSETQ. The CDR3 is made up of 15 amino acids. CDR3 sequence: CASSVVGGLYEKLFF. In nucleotides, the CDR3 is TGCGCCAGCAGCGTCGTTGGGGGGTTGTACGAAAAACTGTTTTTT.

The chain is built from TRBV7-8 and TRBJ2-7, with 8 positions matching TRBD2. V shed 2 bases and J 7 bases; nucleotides not matched to a gene: 13. The CDR3 has 16 residues. The germline gives CDR1 SGHVS, CDR2 FQNEAQ. The CDR3 loop is CASSLSSGSNVREQYF. In nucleotides, the CDR3 is TGTGCCAGCAGCTTATCGAGCGGGAGTAATGTCAGGGAGCAGTACTTC.

The chain links TRBV5-1 to TRBJ2-7; maybe TRBD1 (7 bases). Germline values: CDR1 SGHRS, CDR2 YFSETQ. Trimming shortened V by 7 bases and J by 2 bases, and 16 bases separated the two germline ends. The CDR3 is 14 amino acids. This chain's CDR3 is CASQGEVSPYEQYF. Here the CDR3 DNA reads TGCGCCAGCCAGGGGGAGGTTTCGCCCTACGAGCAGTACTTC.

J is TRBJ2-7 and V is TRBV10-3; D is uncertain. The CDR3 is 13 residues long. V lost 3 bases and J lost 2, with 8 bases in between. CDR1 is ENHRY and CDR2 is SYGVKD in the germline V gene. As DNA, the CDR3 is TGTGCCATCAGTGAAACAGTTACCTACGAGCAGTACTTC. It codes for CAISETVTYEQYF.

This chain links TRBV5-1 with TRBJ1-2; a weak D match, TRBD1 (5 bases). Trimming took 4 bases from V and 2 from J, leaving 12 bases between them. The CDR3 has 14 amino acids. From germline, CDR1 is SGHRS and CDR2 YFSETQ. CDR3 in DNA: TGCGCCAGCAGCACGGACAACCCAAACTATGGCTACACCTTC. It specifies CASSTDNPNYGYTF.

The chain uses TRBV19 and TRBJ1-3; 7 bases are a match to TRBD1. V trimming: 5 bases; J trimming: 4 bases; junction bases outside the gene matches: 8. The CDR3 loop spans 15 amino acids. Germline V lookup: CDR1 LNHDA, CDR2 SQIVND (reference sequence). The DNA for the CDR3 is TGTGCCAGTAGTGTCAACAGGGGAGGCGGAAACACCATATATTTT. Translated: CASSVNRGGGNTIYF.

The gene calls are TRBV20-1 and TRBJ2-3, with D unclear. Trimming removed 6 bases from V and 6 bases from J, with 10 bases in between. In germline, CDR1 is DFQATT, CDR2 SNEGSKA (reference sequence). The CDR3 spans 11 residues. As DNA, the CDR3 is TGCAGTGCCCCCCTTCCGGATACGCAGTATTTT. It codes for CSAPLPDTQYF.

This clone was detected ten times or more. The chain couples TRBV28 to TRBJ1-2; TRBD1 agrees at 10 bases. Trimming removed 4 bases from V and 6 bases from J; junction bases left unmatched: 11. Germline CDR1 MDHEN, CDR2 SYDVKM. This CDR3 comprises 16 residues. The CDR3 region is CASSSAGTGDLDGYTF. The CDR3 DNA reads as TGTGCCAGCAGTTCTGCCGGGACAGGGGACCTGGATGGCTACACCTTC.

The rearrangement joins TRBV21-1 to TRBJ2-3; the table gives TRBD2 as D, unverified against the DNA. TRBV21-1 is a recognized pseudogene. The CDR3 sequence is 18 residues long. The CDR3 region has the DNA TGTGCCAGCAGCAAAGAGGGGGGGCTCTATTTCAGCACAGATACGCAGTATTTT. Amino acid sequence: CASSKEGGLYFSTDTQYF.

This clone was counted a single time. This chain links TRBV9 with TRBJ2-3; the match to TRBD2 covers 7 bases. The V gene's germline CDR1 is SGDLS and CDR2 YYNGEE. There are 15 residues in the CDR3. V lost 0 bases to trimming and J lost 3 bases; unmatched junction nucleotides: 4. CDR3 residues: CASSVAGGGTDTQYF. CDR3 DNA: TGTGCCAGCAGCGTAGCGGGAGGAGGGACAGATACGCAGTATTTT. Full variable domain (missing parts from reference TRBV9 and TRBJ2-3): DSGVTQTPKHLITATGQRVTLRCSPRSGDLSVYWYQQSLDQGLQFLIQYYNGEERAKGNILERFSAQQFPDLHSELNLSSLELGDSALYFCASSVAGGGTDTQYFGPGTRLTVL.

This chain connects TRBV28 to TRBJ1-5; possible D gene TRBD1, 6 bases. The V gene's germline CDR1 is MDHEN and CDR2 SYDVKM. The V end was cut by 1 base, the J end by 1 base, with 17 bases between. CDR3 size: 18 residues. The CDR3 nucleotides read TGTGCCAGCAGTTTATTCAGGGACATTCGGGGCAGCAATCAGCCCCAGCATTTT. Its protein is CASSLFRDIRGSNQPQHF.

The chain couples TRBV18 to TRBJ1-5; no definite D call. V shed 2 bases and J shed 2 bases, with 10 bases lying between them. In germline, CDR1 is KGHSH, CDR2 LQKENI. The CDR3 runs to 15 residues. Written as DNA, the CDR3 is TGTGCCAGCTCACCAGAGGGTTCCCGCAATCAGCCCCAGCATTTT. Amino acids: CASSPEGSRNQPQHF.

This CDR3 is CASSLGQGNGYTF. DNA for the CDR3: TGTGCCAGCAGTTTGGGACAGGGCAATGGCTACACCTTC. J is TRBJ1-2 and V is TRBV12-3 or TRBV12-4, with 9 bases that match TRBD1. V gave up 3 bases and J gave up 6 bases; unmatched junction bases: 2. The CDR3 contains 13 residues.

The chain is built from TRBV29-1 and TRBJ1-2, with 9 nucleotides matching TRBD1. The trim removed 4 bases at V and 6 bases at J, leaving 6 bases unmatched. Germline CDR1 SQVTM, CDR2 ANQGSEA. This CDR3 region has 13 residues. The CDR3 is CSVGGTGRDGYTF. The CDR3 nucleotides read TGCAGCGTTGGGGGGACAGGGCGCGATGGCTACACCTTC.

This clone appeared a few times. The genes are TRBV13 and TRBJ2-7; tentatively, D is TRBD2 (7 bases). The V gene's germline CDR1 is PRHDT and CDR2 FYEKMQ (reference sequence). There are 15 residues in the CDR3. Trimming left V 5 bases short and J 6 bases short, with 20 bases between. The CDR3 loop reads CASSLPGAGAREQYF. For the CDR3, the DNA is TGTGCCAGCAGCCTACCAGGGGCGGGAGCTCGCGAGCAGTACTTC.

The V and J genes are TRBV12-3 or TRBV12-4 and TRBJ1-1; D is ambiguous. The CDR3 contains 11 residues. The V end was cut by 5 bases, the J end by 1 base, with 2 bases between. CDR3 amino acids: CASSRNTEAFF. CDR3 bases: TGTGCCAGCAGTCGGAACACTGAAGCTTTCTTT.

This chain joins TRBV19 and TRBJ2-7; TRBD2 agrees at 10 bases. The CDR3 covers 14 residues. J was trimmed by 2 bases and V by 5 bases; bases with no gene match: 3. CDR1 LNHDA and CDR2 SQIVND come from the germline V gene (reference sequence). Here the CDR3 DNA reads TGTGCCAGTAGTCTCGGACTAGCGGCCTACGAGCAGTACTTC. This codes for CASSLGLAAYEQYF.

This chain links TRBV3-1 (or the pseudogene TRBV3-2) with TRBJ1-2; weak D call: TRBD1 (5 bases). Per the germline V gene, CDR1 is LGHDT and CDR2 is YNNKEL (reference sequence). V shed 1 base and J shed 11 bases, with 11 bases lying between them. This CDR3 region has 12 residues. This CDR3 is CASSQATVGYTF. The CDR3 coding sequence is TGTGCCAGCAGCCAAGCGACAGTAGGGTACACCTTC.

This chain links TRBV15 with TRBJ2-1; a weak D match, TRBD2 (5 bases). The germline CDR1 and CDR2 sequences are LNHNV and YYDKDF (reference sequence). V was cut by 0 bases and J by 6 bases, with 9 bases left in between. The CDR3 spans 14 residues. CDR3 nucleotides: TGTGCCACCAGCAGAGAACTAGTAGTCAATGAGCAGTTCTTC. Protein product: CATSRELVVNEQFF.

This chain's CDR3 is CSVSTEIKQYF. Here the CDR3 DNA reads TGCAGCGTTTCGACGGAGATAAAGCAGTACTTC. The chain recombines TRBV29-1 with TRBJ2-7; D call uncertain. This CDR3 is built from 11 residues. In germline, CDR1 is SQVTM, CDR2 ANQGSEA. Between the trimmed V and J ends, which lost 5 bases and 8 bases, there was a span of 13 bases.

This rearrangement joins TRBV7-3 to TRBJ2-3; 10 bases are a match to TRBD2. V dropped 2 bases and J dropped 4; count of bases not matched to a gene: 6. Germline CDR1 and CDR2: SGHTA and FQGTGA. The length of the CDR3 is 16 residues. Here the CDR3 reads CASSLWASGSADTQYF. The DNA of the CDR3 is TGTGCCAGCAGCTTATGGGCTAGCGGGAGTGCAGATACGCAGTATTTT. The full variable domain, with the rest looked up from reference TRBV7-3 and TRBJ2-3, is GAGVSQTPSNKVTEKGKYVELRCDPISGHTALYWYRQSLGQGPEFLIYFQGTGAADDSGLPNDRFFAVRPEGSVSTLKIQRTERGDSAVYLCASSLWASGSADTQYFGPGTRLTVL.

The chain employs TRBV18 and TRBJ1-6; D not resolved. The V gene lost 1 base and the J gene lost 4 bases, with 11 bases spanning the gap. This CDR3 has 16 amino acids. Germline lookup yields CDR1 KGHSH and CDR2 LQKENI. CDR3 bases: TGTGCCAGCTCACCACAGAGGTACGGATATAATTCACCCCTCCACTTT. It translates to CASSPQRYGYNSPLHF.

This clone is a singleton in its sample. V is TRBV19 and J is TRBJ2-7; TRBD1 agrees at 7 bases. This CDR3 spans 14 amino acids. Germline CDR1 and CDR2: LNHDA and SQIVND (reference sequence). J was trimmed by 5 bases and V by 4 bases; bases with no gene match: 8. CDR3 protein: CASSRDSARDEQYF. The CDR3 coding sequence is TGTGCCAGTAGTAGGGACAGCGCTCGGGACGAGCAGTACTTC.

CDR3 loop: CASSFPFGGSTVEQFF. CDR3 nucleotide sequence: TGTGCCAGCAGCTTCCCATTCGGCGGGAGTACAGTTGAGCAGTTCTTC. The genes are TRBV28 and TRBJ2-1; the match to TRBD2 covers 7 bases. The CDR3 spans 16 residues. Germline assignment: CDR1 MDHEN and CDR2 SYDVKM. Trimming took 6 bases from V and 9 from J; bases not matched to a gene: 17.